This T cell receptor beta chain was sequenced for a study of blood T cells in healthy people across ages. Together with a sample-barcoded 5' primer, a J-beta primer mix was included in a second PCR lasting roughly 6 to 12 cycles. TCRdb ran MiXCR on the 5' RACE reads and lists one entry per CDR3 protein. The sample has around 780,000 distinct CDR3 sequences; 20% to 30% are singletons. Peripheral blood from each donor was collected in a volume of roughly 9.8 milliliters. From germline, CDR1 is SGHKS and CDR2 YYEKEE (reference sequence). V was clipped by 4 bases and J by 1 base, with 20 bases between them. This CDR3 is built from 17 residues. The data also belong to a second study, concerning T cells of mothers and their children.

Sequences were obtained from blood. The chain carries TRBV5-5 and TRBJ2-5; D is perhaps TRBD2 (6 bases). The TCR comes from a boy between 5 and 17 years old in good health. CDR3 loop: CASSPTPGEVLQETQYF. CDR3 coding DNA: TGTGCCAGCAGCCCGACCCCGGGAGAAGTACTCCAAGAGACCCAGTACTTC.